Below are 10 T cell receptor beta chains sequenced from a single sample in a study of shared clonotypes between healthy human individuals. Clones were sequenced by immunoSEQ multiplex PCR, and TCRdb holds only the in-frame ones, with some missing. Among under 600,000 clones listed, roughly 79% were seen once. What was sequenced was PBMCs. All receptors derive from a woman between 40 and 50 years old in good health. Some clones in this sample may be carry-over from other donors' samples.

This clone was found a few times. V gene TRBV7-9 combines with J gene TRBJ1-4; 7 positions match TRBD1. The germline gives CDR1 SEHNR, CDR2 FQNEAQ (reference sequence). V lost 1 base, J lost 5 bases, and 1 base stayed unmatched. This CDR3 spans 14 amino acids. The CDR3 protein is CASSLGTGNEKLFF. DNA for the CDR3: TGTGCCAGCAGCTTAGGGACAGGAAATGAAAAACTGTTTTTT.

The table lists this clone with a few counts. This sequence joins TRBV5-1 and TRBJ2-2; 9 nucleotides align to TRBD1. J lost 5 bases, V lost 7 bases, and 6 bases had no gene match. Germline loops: CDR1 SGHRS, CDR2 YFSETQ. This CDR3 contains 14 residues. This chain's CDR3 is CASSGTGNTGELFF. In DNA form, the CDR3 reads TGCGCCAGCTCGGGGACAGGGAATACCGGGGAGCTGTTTTTT.

This rearrangement joins TRBV5-1 to TRBJ1-1; 9 positions match TRBD1. Unmatched junction bases numbered 14, after V lost 3 bases and J lost 5 bases. The CDR3 totals 17 residues. The germline V gene encodes CDR1 SGHRS and CDR2 YFSETQ. The CDR3 protein is CASSSPGTGTFRTEAFF. DNA of the CDR3: TGCGCCAGCAGCTCCCCGGGGACAGGGACCTTTAGGACTGAAGCTTTCTTT.

This rearrangement joins TRBV18 to TRBJ1-3; no clear D. Trimming shortened V by 2 bases and J by 0 bases, and 14 bases separated the two germline ends. Germline V gene data show CDR1 as KGHSH and CDR2 as LQKENI. The CDR3 covers 17 residues. The CDR3 DNA is TGTGCCAGCTCACCAAGGACCTCAACCAGCTCTGGAAACACCATATATTTT. It translates to CASSPRTSTSSGNTIYF. Using reference TRBV18 and TRBJ1-3 for the parts outside the CDR3, the full variable domain is NAGVMQNPRHLVRRRGQEARLRCSPMKGHSHVYWYRQLPEEGLKFMVYLQKENIIDESGMPKERFSAEFPKEGPSILRIQQVVRGDSAAYFCASSPRTSTSSGNTIYFGEGSWLTVV.

This clone was counted between two and nine times. The V gene is TRBV9, the J gene TRBJ2-5, with D hard to call. This CDR3 is built from 13 residues. The germline gives CDR1 SGDLS, CDR2 YYNGEE. Trimming left V 0 bases short and J 4 bases short, with 7 bases between. Here the CDR3 reads CASSVAFRETQYF. In DNA form, the CDR3 reads TGTGCCAGCAGCGTAGCTTTCAGAGAGACCCAGTACTTC.

The chain has TRBV5-4 and TRBJ1-1; 7 bases are shared with TRBD1. The V gene end was trimmed by 3 bases and the J gene end by 0 bases; junction bases not matched to a gene: 2. The CDR3 covers 14 residues. The germline gives CDR1 SGHNT, CDR2 YYREEE (reference sequence). This CDR3 reads CASSWGQLNTEAFF. The CDR3 DNA reads TGTGCCAGCAGCTGGGGACAGTTGAACACTGAAGCTTTCTTT.

A single count supports this clone. The V gene is TRBV5-4, the J gene TRBJ2-3, with 11 bases identical to TRBD2. The ends lost 1 base at V and 4 bases at J; junction bases unmatched: 5. Germline assignment: CDR1 SGHNT and CDR2 YYREEE (reference sequence). CDR3 length: 16 residues. The CDR3 spells CASSLTSGSTSDTQYF. As DNA, the CDR3 is TGTGCCAGCAGCTTGACTAGCGGGAGCACCTCAGATACGCAGTATTTT.

The chain employs TRBV7-9 and TRBJ2-7, with 9 bases identical to TRBD1. CDR3 size: 15 residues. J lost 0 bases, V lost 1 base, and 1 base had no gene match. In germline, CDR1 is SEHNR, CDR2 FQNEAQ (reference sequence). In nucleotides, the CDR3 is TGTGCCAGCAGCTTAGGACAGGGGGTCTCCTACGAGCAGTACTTC. Translated, it gives CASSLGQGVSYEQYF.

The sample holds a few counts of this clone. This chain uses TRBV28 with TRBJ2-7, with D possibly matching TRBD2 (7 bases). The CDR3 length is 16 residues. In germline, CDR1 is MDHEN, CDR2 SYDVKM. V was clipped by 6 bases and J by 1 base, with 19 bases between them. For the CDR3, the DNA is TGTGCCAGCAGCCCAGTCGGGGGCGGGAGATCCTACGAGCAGTACTTC. Translated: CASSPVGGGRSYEQYF.

The J gene is TRBJ1-1, the V gene TRBV11-2; possible D gene TRBD1, 5 bases. Per germline, CDR1 SGHAT and CDR2 FQNNGV. The V and J ends lost 5 bases and 2 bases respectively, with 27 bases between them. The CDR3 is made up of 19 amino acids. The CDR3 reads CASSPQKGTPGGVNTEAFF. The CDR3 DNA is TGTGCCAGCAGCCCTCAAAAGGGGACGCCTGGGGGGGTCAACACTGAAGCTTTCTTT.